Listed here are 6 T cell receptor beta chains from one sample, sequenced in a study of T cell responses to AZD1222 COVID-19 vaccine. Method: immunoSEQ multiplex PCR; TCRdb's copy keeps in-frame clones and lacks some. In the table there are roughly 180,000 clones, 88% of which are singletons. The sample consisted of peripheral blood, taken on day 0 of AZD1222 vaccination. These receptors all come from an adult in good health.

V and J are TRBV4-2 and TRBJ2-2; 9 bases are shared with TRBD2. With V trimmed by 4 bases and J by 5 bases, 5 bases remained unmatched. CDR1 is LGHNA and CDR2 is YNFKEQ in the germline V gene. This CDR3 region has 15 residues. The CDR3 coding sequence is TGTGCCAGCAGCCCTCAGGCGGGGGGGACCGGGGAGCTGTTTTTT. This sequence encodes CASSPQAGGTGELFF.

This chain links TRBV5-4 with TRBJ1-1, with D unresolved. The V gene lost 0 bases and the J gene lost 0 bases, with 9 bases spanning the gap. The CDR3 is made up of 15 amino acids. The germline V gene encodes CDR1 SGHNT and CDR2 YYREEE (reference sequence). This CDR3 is CASSLAAELNTEAFF. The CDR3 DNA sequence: TGTGCCAGCAGCTTGGCCGCAGAATTGAACACTGAAGCTTTCTTT. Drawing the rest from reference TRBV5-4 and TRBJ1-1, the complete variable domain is ETGVTQSPTHLIKTRGQQVTLRCSSQSGHNTVSWYQQALGQGPQFIFQYYREEENGRGNFPPRFSGLQFPNYSSELNVNALELDDSALYLCASSLAAELNTEAFFGQGTRLTVV.

DNA for the CDR3: TGTGCCTGGCGTCCCGAGGGTTTTTATAATTCACCCCTCCACTTT. It translates to CAWRPEGFYNSPLHF. The chain has TRBV30 and TRBJ1-6, with D hard to call. Germline-derived CDR1 and CDR2 are GTSNPN and SVGIG (reference sequence). This CDR3 has 15 amino acids. V lost 5 bases, J lost 4 bases, and 15 bases lay in between.

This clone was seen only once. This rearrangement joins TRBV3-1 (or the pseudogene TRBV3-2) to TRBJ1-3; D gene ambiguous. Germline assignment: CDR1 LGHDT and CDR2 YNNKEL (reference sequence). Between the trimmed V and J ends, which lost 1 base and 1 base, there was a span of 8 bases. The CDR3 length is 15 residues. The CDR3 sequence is CASSQALASGNTIYF. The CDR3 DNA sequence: TGTGCCAGCAGCCAAGCTTTAGCATCTGGAAACACCATATATTTT.

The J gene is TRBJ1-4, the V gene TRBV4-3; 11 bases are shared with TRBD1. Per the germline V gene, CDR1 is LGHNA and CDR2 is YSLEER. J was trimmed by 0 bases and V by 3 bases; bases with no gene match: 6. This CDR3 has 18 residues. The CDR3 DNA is TGCGCCAGCAGCCAGAGTCCGGGACAGGGGGCAACTAATGAAAAACTGTTTTTT. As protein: CASSQSPGQGATNEKLFF.

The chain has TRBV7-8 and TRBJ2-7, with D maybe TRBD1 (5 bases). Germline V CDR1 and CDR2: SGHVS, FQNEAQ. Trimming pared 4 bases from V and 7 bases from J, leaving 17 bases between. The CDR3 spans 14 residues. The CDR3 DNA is TGTGCCAGCAGCTCCCCGAGAAGGGGCCTAGAGCAGTACTTC. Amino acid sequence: CASSSPRRGLEQYF.